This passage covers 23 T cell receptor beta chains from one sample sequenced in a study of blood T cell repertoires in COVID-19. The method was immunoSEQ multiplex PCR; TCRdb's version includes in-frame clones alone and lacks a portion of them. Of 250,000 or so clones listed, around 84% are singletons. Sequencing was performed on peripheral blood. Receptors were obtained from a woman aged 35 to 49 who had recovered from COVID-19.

CDR3 DNA sequence: TGCGCCAGCAGCTTGGCAGTAAGCGCTGGAAACACCATATATTTT. It translates to CASSLAVSAGNTIYF. This rearrangement joins TRBV5-1 to TRBJ1-3; D is ambiguous. The CDR3 sequence is 15 residues long. The germline V gene encodes CDR1 SGHRS and CDR2 YFSETQ. V was pared by 0 bases and J by 2 bases, with 9 bases between.

CDR3 protein: CASSQNTLTEAFF. CDR3 in DNA: TGCGCCAGCAGTCAAAACACCCTCACTGAAGCTTTCTTT. The rearrangement uses TRBV5-1 and TRBJ1-1; D call uncertain. V dropped 5 bases and J dropped 4 bases, with 12 bases sitting between them. CDR3 length: 13 residues. Germline CDR1 is SGHRS and CDR2 is YFSETQ.

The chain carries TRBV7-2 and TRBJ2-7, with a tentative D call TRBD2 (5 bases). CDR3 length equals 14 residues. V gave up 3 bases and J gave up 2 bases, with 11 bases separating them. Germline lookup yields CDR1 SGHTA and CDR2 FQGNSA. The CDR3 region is CASSFRDTTYEQYF. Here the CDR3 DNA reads TGTGCCAGCAGCTTCCGGGATACTACCTACGAGCAGTACTTC.

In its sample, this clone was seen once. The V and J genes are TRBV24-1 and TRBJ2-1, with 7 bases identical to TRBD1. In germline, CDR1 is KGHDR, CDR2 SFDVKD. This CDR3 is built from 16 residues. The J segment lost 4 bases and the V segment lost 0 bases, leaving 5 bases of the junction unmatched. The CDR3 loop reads CATSDLDRVGYNEQFF. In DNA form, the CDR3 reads TGTGCCACCAGTGATTTGGACAGGGTTGGTTACAATGAGCAGTTCTTC.

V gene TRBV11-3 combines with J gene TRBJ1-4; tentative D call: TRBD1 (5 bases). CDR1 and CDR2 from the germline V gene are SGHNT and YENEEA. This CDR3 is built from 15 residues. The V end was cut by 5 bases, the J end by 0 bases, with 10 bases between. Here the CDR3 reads CASSVSGPTNEKLFF. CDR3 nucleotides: TGTGCCAGCAGCGTATCAGGGCCAACTAATGAAAAACTGTTTTTT. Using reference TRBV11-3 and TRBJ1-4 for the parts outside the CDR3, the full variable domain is EAGVVQSPRYKIIEKKQPVAFWCNPISGHNTLYWYLQNLGQGPELLIRYENEEAVDDSQLPKDRFSAERLKGVDSTLKIQPAELGDSAVYLCASSVSGPTNEKLFFGSGTQLSVL.

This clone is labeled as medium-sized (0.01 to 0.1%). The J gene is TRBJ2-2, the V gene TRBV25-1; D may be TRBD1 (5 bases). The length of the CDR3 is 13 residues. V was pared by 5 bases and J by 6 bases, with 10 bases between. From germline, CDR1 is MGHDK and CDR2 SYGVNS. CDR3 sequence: CASSTGEAGELFF. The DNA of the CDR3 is TGTGCCAGCAGTACAGGCGAAGCCGGGGAGCTGTTTTTT.

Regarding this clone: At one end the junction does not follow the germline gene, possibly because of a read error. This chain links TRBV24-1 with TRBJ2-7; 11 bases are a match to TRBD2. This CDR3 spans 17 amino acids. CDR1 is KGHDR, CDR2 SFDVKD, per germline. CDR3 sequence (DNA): TGTACCACCAGTGATGGGGTAGCGGGGGGGCGAGTCAACGAGCAGTACTTC. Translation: CTTSDGVAGGRVNEQYF.

The CDR3 DNA reads TGCGCCAGCAGAGGCCCTCCCCTAGCGGGGGGGGGCACAGATACGCAGTATTTT. Amino acids: CASRGPPLAGGGTDTQYF. V gene TRBV5-1 combines with J gene TRBJ2-3, with 12 bases identical to TRBD2. Trimming at V came to 5 bases and at J to 1 base, leaving 11 bases not matched to a gene. This CDR3 is built from 18 residues. Per germline, CDR1 SGHRS and CDR2 YFSETQ.

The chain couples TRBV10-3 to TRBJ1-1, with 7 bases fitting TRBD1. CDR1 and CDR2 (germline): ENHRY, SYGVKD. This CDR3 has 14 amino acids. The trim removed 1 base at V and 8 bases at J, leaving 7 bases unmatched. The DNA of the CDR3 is TGTGCCATCAGTGAGTACGAGGGGGCTGGCGAAGCTTTCTTT. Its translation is CAISEYEGAGEAFF.

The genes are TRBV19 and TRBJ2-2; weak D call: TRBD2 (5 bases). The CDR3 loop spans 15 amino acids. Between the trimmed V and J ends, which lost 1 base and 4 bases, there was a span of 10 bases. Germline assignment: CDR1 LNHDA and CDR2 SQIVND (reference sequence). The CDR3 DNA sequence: TGTGCCAGTAGTATAGTGCGGGTAACCACCGGGGAGCTGTTTTTT. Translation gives CASSIVRVTTGELFF.

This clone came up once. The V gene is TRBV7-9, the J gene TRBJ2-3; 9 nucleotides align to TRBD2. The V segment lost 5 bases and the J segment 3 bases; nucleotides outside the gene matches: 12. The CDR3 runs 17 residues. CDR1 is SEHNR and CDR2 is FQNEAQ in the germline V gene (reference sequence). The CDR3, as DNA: TGTGCCAGCAGCCGACTTGCGGGGGGGCTATGGACAGATACGCAGTATTTT. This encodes CASSRLAGGLWTDTQYF. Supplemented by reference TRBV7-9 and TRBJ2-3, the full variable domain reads DTGVSQNPRHKITKRGQNVTFRCDPISEHNRLYWYRQTLGQGPEFLTYFQNEAQLEKSRLLSDRFSAERPKGSFSTLEIQRTEQGDSAMYLCASSRLAGGLWTDTQYFGPGTRLTVL.

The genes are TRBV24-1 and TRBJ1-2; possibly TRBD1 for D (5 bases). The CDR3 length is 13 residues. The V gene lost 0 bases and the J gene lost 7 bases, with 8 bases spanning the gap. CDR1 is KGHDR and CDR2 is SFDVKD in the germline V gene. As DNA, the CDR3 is TGTGCCACCAGTGATTTGACAGGAGCTGGCTACACCTTC. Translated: CATSDLTGAGYTF.

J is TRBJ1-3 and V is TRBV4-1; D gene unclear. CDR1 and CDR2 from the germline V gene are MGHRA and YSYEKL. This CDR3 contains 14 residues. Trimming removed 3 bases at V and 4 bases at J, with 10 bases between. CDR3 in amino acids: CASSHAKEGNTIYF. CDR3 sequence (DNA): TGCGCCAGCAGCCACGCAAAGGAGGGAAACACCATATATTTT.

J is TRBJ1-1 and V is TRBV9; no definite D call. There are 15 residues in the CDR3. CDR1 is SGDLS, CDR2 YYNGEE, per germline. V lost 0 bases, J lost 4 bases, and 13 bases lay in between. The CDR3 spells CASSVGLLAATEAFF. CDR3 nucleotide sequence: TGTGCCAGCAGCGTAGGCCTTTTAGCGGCCACTGAAGCTTTCTTT.

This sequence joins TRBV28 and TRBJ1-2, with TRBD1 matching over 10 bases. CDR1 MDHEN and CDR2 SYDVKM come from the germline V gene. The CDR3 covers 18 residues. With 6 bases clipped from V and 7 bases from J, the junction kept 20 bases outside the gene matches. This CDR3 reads CASRPRALPRDRGLGYTF. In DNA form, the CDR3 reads TGTGCCAGCAGACCAAGAGCATTACCCCGGGACAGGGGACTTGGCTACACCTTC.

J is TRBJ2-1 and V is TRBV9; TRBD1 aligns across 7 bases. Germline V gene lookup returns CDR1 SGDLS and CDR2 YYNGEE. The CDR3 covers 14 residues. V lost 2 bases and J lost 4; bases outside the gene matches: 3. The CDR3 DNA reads TGTGCCAGCAGCGTTCAGGGGGTATACAATGAGCAGTTCTTC. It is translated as CASSVQGVYNEQFF.

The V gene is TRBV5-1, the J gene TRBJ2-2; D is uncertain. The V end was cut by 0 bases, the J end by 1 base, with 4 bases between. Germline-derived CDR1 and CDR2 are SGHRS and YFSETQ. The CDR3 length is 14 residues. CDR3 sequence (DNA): TGCGCCAGCAGCTTGGGAGTGAACACCGGGGAGCTGTTTTTT. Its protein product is CASSLGVNTGELFF. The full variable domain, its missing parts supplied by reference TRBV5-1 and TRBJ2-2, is KAGVTQTPRYLIKTRGQQVTLSCSPISGHRSVSWYQQTPGQGLQFLFEYFSETQRNKGNFPGRFSGRQFSNSRSEMNVSTLELGDSALYLCASSLGVNTGELFFGEGSRLTVL.

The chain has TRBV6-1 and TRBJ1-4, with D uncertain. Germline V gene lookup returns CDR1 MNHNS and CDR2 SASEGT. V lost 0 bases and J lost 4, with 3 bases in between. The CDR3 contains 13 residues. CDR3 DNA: TGTGCCAGCAGTGAAGCCCTTAATGAAAAACTGTTTTTT. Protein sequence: CASSEALNEKLFF.

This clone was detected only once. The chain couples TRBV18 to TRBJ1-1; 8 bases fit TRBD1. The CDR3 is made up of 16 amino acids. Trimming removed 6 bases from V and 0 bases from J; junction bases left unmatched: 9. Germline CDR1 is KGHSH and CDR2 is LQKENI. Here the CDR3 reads CASSRQGNGMNTEAFF. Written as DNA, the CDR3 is TGTGCCAGCTCCCGACAGGGGAATGGTATGAACACTGAAGCTTTCTTT.

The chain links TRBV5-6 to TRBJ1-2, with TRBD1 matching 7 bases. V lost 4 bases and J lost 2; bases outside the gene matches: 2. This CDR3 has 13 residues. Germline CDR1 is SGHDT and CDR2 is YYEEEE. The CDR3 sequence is CASSPGQNYGYTF. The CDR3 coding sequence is TGTGCCAGCAGCCCGGGACAGAACTATGGCTACACCTTC.

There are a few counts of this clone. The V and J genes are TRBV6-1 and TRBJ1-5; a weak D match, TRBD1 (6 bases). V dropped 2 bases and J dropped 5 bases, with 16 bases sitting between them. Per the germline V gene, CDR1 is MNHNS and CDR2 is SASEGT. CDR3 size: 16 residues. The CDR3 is CASSESPGGLDQPQHF. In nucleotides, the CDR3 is TGTGCCAGCAGTGAAAGCCCCGGGGGGCTCGATCAGCCCCAGCATTTT.

CDR3 residues: CASITTPGQGVSAFF. CDR3 DNA: TGTGCCAGCATTACCACACCGGGACAGGGAGTTTCGGCTTTCTTT. The chain couples TRBV6-5 to TRBJ1-1; 9 bases align to TRBD1. Trimming cost V 7 bases and J 11 bases; bases outside gene matches: 17. The V gene's germline CDR1 is MNHEY and CDR2 SVGAGI. The CDR3 has 15 residues.

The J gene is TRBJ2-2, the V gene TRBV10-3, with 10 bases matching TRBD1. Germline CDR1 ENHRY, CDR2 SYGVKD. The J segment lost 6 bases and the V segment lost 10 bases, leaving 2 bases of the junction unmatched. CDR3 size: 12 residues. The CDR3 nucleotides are TGTGCCACGACAGGGGGCCCCGGGGAGCTGTTTTTT. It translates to CATTGGPGELFF.